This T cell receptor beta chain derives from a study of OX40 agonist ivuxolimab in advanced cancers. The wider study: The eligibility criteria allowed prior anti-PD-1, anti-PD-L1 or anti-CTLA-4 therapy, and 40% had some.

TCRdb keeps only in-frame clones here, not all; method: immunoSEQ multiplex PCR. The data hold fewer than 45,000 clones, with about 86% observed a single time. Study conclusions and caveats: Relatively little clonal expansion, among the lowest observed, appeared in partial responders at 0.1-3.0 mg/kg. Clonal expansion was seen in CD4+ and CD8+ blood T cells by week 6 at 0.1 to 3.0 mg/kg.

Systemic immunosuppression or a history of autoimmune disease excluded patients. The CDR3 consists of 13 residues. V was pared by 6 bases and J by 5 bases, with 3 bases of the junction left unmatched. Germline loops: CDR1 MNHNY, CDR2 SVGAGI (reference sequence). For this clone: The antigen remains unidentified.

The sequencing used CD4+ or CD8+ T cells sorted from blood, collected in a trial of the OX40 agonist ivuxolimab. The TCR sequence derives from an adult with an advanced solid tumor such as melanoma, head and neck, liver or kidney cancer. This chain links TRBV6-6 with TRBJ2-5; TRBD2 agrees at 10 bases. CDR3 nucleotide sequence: TGTGCCAGCAGCCGGGGACTAGCGGAGACCCAGTACTTC. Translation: CASSRGLAETQYF.